This T cell receptor beta chain was sequenced during a study of T cell responses to AZD1222 COVID-19 vaccine. Study results and caveats: After the peak T cell response, and only then, were repertoires sampled.

Trimming removed 2 bases from V and 2 bases from J, with 8 bases in between. In germline, CDR1 is MNHEY, CDR2 SVGEGT. There are 14 residues in the CDR3. Clones were sequenced by immunoSEQ multiplex PCR, and TCRdb holds only the in-frame ones, with some missing. Counted here are about 150,000 clones, 90% occurring once; the ten biggest clones make up less than 2%. Concerning this clone: Its specificity is unknown.

The chain carries TRBV6-2 or TRBV6-3 and TRBJ2-3; D not resolved. The sequencing here drew on peripheral blood, taken on day 0 of AZD1222 vaccination. The TCR comes from an adult in good health. The CDR3 spells CASSYIGITDTQYF. In DNA, the CDR3 is TGTGCCAGCAGTTACATCGGAATCACAGATACGCAGTATTTT.